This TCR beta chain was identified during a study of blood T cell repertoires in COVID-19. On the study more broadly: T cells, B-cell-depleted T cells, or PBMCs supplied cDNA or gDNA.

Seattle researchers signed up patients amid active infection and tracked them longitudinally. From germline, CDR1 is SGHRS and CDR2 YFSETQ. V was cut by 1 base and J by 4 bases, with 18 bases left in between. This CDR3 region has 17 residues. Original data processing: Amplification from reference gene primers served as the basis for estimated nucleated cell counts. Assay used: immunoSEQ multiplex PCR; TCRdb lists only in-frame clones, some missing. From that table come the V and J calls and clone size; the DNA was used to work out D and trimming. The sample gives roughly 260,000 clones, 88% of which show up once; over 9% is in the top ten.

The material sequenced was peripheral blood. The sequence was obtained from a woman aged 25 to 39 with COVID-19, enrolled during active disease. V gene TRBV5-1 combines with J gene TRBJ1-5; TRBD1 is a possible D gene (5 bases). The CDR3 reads CASSLSGTRGGNQPQHF. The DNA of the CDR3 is TGCGCCAGCAGCTTGTCCGGGACTCGGGGCGGGAATCAGCCCCAGCATTTT.